This T cell receptor (beta chain) was obtained from a study of blood T cell repertoires in COVID-19. Study details: The study drew acute and convalescent COVID-19 samples from the United States, Italy and Spain. T cells, B-cell-depleted T cells, or PBMCs supplied cDNA or gDNA.

Unmatched junction bases numbered 10, after V lost 7 bases and J lost 6 bases. The CDR3 is 15 amino acids. The germline gives CDR1 SGHRS, CDR2 YFSETQ. In this sample, this clone is medium-sized. Per the original methods: Quantification of nucleated cells was approximated via reference gene primer amplification. The method was immunoSEQ multiplex PCR; TCRdb's version includes in-frame clones alone and lacks a portion of them. The V and J calls and the clone size are those of that table, but D and trimming were determined from the DNA. The table shows under 55,000 clones, with more than 90% occurring only once.

The sample consisted of peripheral blood. This TCR was recovered from a human donor in a cohort sampled during active COVID-19. The rearrangement joins TRBV5-1 to TRBJ2-7, with 13 bases matching TRBD2. CDR3 DNA sequence: TGCGCCAGCCTAACTAGCGGGAGGGCCATGCGCGAGCAGTACGTC. It yields the protein CASLTSGRAMREQYV.